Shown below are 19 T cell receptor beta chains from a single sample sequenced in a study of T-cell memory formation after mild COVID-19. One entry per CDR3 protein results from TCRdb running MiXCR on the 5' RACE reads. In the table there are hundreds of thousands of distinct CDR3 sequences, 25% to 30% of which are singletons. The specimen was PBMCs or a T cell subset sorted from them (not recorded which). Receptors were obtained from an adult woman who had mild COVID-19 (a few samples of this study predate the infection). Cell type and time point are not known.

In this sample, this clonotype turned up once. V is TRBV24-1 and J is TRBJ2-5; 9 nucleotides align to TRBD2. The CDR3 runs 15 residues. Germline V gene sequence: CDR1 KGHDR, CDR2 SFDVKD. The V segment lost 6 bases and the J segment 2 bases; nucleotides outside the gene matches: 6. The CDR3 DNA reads TGTGCCACCAGTCGGGTAGCGGGAGCACAAGAGACCCAGTACTTC. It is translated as CATSRVAGAQETQYF.

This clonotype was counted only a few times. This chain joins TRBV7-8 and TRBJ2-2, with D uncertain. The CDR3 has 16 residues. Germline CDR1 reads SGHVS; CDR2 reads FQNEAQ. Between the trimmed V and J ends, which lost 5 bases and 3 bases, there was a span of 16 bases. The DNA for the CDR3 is TGTGCCAGCAGCCCTCTCCTCCGGGTGGACACCGGGGAGCTGTTTTTT. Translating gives CASSPLLRVDTGELFF.

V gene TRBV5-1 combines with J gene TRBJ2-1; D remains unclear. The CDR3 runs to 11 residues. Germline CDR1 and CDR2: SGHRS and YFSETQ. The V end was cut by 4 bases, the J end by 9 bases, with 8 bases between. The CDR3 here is CASSQLGEQFF. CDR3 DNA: TGCGCCAGCAGCCAATTAGGTGAGCAGTTCTTC. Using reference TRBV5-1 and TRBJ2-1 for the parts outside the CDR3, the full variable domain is KAGVTQTPRYLIKTRGQQVTLSCSPISGHRSVSWYQQTPGQGLQFLFEYFSETQRNKGNFPGRFSGRQFSNSRSEMNVSTLELGDSALYLCASSQLGEQFFGPGTRLTVL.

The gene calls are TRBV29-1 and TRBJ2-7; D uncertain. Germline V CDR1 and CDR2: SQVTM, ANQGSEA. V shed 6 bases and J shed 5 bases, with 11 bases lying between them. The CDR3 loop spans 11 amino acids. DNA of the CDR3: TGCAGCGTCCGTCAGGTGAACGAGCAGTACTTC. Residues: CSVRQVNEQYF.

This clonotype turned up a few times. The CDR3 DNA is TGTGCCACCAGTTCGACAGGGGGCCCAGAAGCTTTCTTT. Amino acids: CATSSTGGPEAFF. The gene calls are TRBV24-1 and TRBJ1-1; 10 nucleotides agree with TRBD1. The V gene's germline CDR1 is KGHDR and CDR2 SFDVKD. J gave up 8 bases and V 6 bases, and 5 bases lay outside the gene matches. The CDR3 contains 13 residues.

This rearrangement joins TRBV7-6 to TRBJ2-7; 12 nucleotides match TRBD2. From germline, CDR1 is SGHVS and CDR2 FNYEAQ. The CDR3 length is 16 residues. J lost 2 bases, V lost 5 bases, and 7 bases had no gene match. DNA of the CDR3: TGTGCCAGCAGCCCGCGGACTAGCGGGGTTACCTACGAGCAGTACTTC. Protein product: CASSPRTSGVTYEQYF.

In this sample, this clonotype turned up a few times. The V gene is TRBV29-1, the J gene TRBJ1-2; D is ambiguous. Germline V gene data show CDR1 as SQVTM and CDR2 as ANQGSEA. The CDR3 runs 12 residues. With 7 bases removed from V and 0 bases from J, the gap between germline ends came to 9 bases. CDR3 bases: TGCAGCGAGAAACGGGCTAACTATGGCTACACCTTC. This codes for CSEKRANYGYTF.

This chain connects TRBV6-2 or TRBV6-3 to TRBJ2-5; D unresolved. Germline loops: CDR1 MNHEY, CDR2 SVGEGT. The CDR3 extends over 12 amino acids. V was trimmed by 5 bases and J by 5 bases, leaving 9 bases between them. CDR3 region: CASSAPSETQYF. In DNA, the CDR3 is TGTGCCAGCAGTGCCCCCTCGGAGACCCAGTACTTC.

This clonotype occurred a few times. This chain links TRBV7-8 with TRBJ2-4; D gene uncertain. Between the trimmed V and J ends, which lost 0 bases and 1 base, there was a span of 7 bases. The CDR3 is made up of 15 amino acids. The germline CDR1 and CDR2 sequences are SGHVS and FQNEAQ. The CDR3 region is CASSLASAAKNIQYF. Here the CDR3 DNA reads TGTGCCAGCAGCTTAGCTTCGGCGGCCAAAAACATTCAGTACTTC.

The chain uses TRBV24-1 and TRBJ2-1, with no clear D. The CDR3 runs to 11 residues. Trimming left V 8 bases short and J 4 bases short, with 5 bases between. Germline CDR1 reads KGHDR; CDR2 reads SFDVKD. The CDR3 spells CATTFYNEQFF. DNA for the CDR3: TGTGCCACCACCTTTTACAATGAGCAGTTCTTC.

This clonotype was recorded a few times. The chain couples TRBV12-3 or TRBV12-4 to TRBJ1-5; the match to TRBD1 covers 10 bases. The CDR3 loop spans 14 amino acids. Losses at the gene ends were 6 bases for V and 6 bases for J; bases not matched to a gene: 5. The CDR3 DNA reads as TGTGCCAGCAGCTCCGGGACAGGGGTTCAGCCCCAGCATTTT. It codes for CASSSGTGVQPQHF.

As DNA, the CDR3 is TGTGCCAGCACCCCGAAGTCCTGGTTTCCGGAGACCCAGTACTTC. It codes for CASTPKSWFPETQYF. The rearrangement uses TRBV5-6 and TRBJ2-5, with D hard to call. Germline CDR1 is SGHDT and CDR2 is YYEEEE. Trimming took 6 bases from V and 5 from J, leaving 20 bases between them. This CDR3 is 15 amino acids long.

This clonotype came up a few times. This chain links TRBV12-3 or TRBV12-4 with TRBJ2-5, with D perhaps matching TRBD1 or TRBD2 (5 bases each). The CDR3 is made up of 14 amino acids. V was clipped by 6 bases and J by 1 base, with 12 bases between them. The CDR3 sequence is CASRGRVTQETQYF. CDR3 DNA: TGTGCCAGCAGGGGACGGGTGACCCAAGAGACCCAGTACTTC.

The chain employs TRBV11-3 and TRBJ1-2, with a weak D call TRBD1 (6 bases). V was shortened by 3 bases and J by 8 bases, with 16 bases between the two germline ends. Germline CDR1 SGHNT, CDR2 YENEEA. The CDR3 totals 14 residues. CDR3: CASSFGTGLNGYTF. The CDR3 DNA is TGTGCCAGCAGCTTCGGTACAGGGCTGAACGGCTACACCTTC.

The CDR3 DNA sequence: TGCAGTGCTAGAGAAGGTGCCGGCACAGATACGCAGTATTTT. Translating gives CSAREGAGTDTQYF. V gene TRBV20-1 combines with J gene TRBJ2-3; D gene ambiguous. Germline assignment: CDR1 DFQATT and CDR2 SNEGSKA (reference sequence). V lost 0 bases and J lost 1, with 8 bases in between. The CDR3 contains 14 residues.

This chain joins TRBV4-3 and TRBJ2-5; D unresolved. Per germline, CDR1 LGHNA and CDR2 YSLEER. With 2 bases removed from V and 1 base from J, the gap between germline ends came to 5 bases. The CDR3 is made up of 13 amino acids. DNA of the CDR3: TGCGCCAGCAGCCAATACACCCAAGAGACCCAGTACTTC. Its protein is CASSQYTQETQYF.

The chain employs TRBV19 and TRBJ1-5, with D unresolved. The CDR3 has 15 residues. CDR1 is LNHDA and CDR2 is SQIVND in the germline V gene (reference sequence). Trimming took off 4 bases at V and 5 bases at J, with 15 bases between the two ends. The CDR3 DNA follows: TGTGCCAGTAGTACCTCCTGGGCAAATCATCAGCCCCAGCATTTT. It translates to CASSTSWANHQPQHF.

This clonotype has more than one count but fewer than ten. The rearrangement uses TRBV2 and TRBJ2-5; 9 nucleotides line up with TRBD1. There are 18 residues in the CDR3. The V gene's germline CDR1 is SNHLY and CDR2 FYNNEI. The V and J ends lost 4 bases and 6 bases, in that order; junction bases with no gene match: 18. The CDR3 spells CASSVFRENRTGVKTQYF. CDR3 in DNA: TGTGCCAGCAGTGTTTTTAGAGAAAATCGGACAGGGGTAAAGACCCAGTACTTC.

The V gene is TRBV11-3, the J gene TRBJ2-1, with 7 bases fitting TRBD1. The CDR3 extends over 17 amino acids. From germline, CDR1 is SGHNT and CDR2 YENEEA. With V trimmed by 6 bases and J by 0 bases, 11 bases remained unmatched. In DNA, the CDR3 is TGTGCCAGCAGTTTCCGAGGGGGCACTAGCTCCTACAATGAGCAGTTCTTC. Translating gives CASSFRGGTSSYNEQFF.